The next 30 T cell receptor beta chains were all read from a single sample in a study of shared clonotypes between healthy human individuals. Sequencing was performed with immunoSEQ multiplex PCR; in TCRdb, only in-frame clones are kept and a portion is missing. The sample includes 600,000 or so clones, nearly 98% of them seen just once. The naive CD8 population came from CD45RO-negative cells selected for CCR7, without terminally differentiated effector memory CD45RA+ cells. Material for sequencing was naive CD8+ T cells sorted from blood. All receptors come from a man aged 30 to 45 in good health.

This clone was observed a single time. CDR3 protein: CASSLQRGLYGYTF. The CDR3 coding sequence is TGTGCCAGCAGCTTGCAAAGGGGACTCTATGGCTACACCTTC. The J gene is TRBJ1-2, the V gene TRBV5-4; D might be TRBD1 (5 bases). Trimming took off 1 base at V and 4 bases at J, with 11 bases between the two ends. CDR3 length: 14 residues. Germline CDR1 SGHNT, CDR2 YYREEE (reference sequence).

V usage is TRBV15 and J usage is TRBJ2-1; the D gene is possibly TRBD1 (6 bases). Germline CDR1 and CDR2: LNHNV and YYDKDF (reference sequence). V was clipped by 0 bases and J by 8 bases, with 17 bases between them. The CDR3 has 16 residues. Here the CDR3 DNA reads TGTGCCACCAGCAGAGATTCCCCCGACAGGCTCGATGAGCAGTTCTTC. Protein: CATSRDSPDRLDEQFF.

V usage is TRBV6-5 and J usage is TRBJ2-5, with 9 bases identical to TRBD1. Looked up from germline, CDR1 is MNHEY and CDR2 is SVGAGI. The V and J ends lost 5 bases and 5 bases, in that order; junction bases with no gene match: 9. The CDR3 spans 15 residues. The DNA of the CDR3 is TGTGCCAGCAGTCGCCCGGGACAGGGATCCGAGACCCAGTACTTC. Protein: CASSRPGQGSETQYF.

The J gene is TRBJ1-2, the V gene TRBV2; D ambiguous. This CDR3 is built from 14 residues. Germline V CDR1 and CDR2: SNHLY, FYNNEI. V shed 0 bases and J shed 0 bases, with 5 bases lying between them. In DNA form, the CDR3 reads TGTGCCAGCAGTGAAGCGACACCTAACTATGGCTACACCTTC. It specifies CASSEATPNYGYTF.

CDR3 sequence reads: CASSRTGEPQHF. The CDR3 nucleotides read TGTGCCAGCAGTCGTACAGGAGAGCCCCAGCATTTT. V is TRBV11-2 and J is TRBJ1-5, with D perhaps TRBD1 (5 bases). The V end lost 6 bases, the J end lost 8 bases, and 11 bases lay between the germline ends. Germline-derived CDR1 and CDR2 are SGHAT and FQNNGV. CDR3 length: 12 amino acids.

The J gene is TRBJ2-1, the V gene TRBV2; 12 nucleotides match TRBD1. Trimming removed 6 bases from V and 5 bases from J; junction bases left unmatched: 8. Germline V gene lookup returns CDR1 SNHLY and CDR2 FYNNEI. The CDR3 spans 16 residues. The CDR3 DNA follows: TGTGCCAGCAGCGGGACAGGGGGCTTCCTAAACAATGAGCAGTTCTTC. This gives the protein CASSGTGGFLNNEQFF.

The chain couples TRBV10-3 to TRBJ2-1; 7 bases are a match to TRBD2. Looked up from germline, CDR1 is ENHRY and CDR2 is SYGVKD. Trimming cost V 2 bases and J 8 bases; bases outside gene matches: 3. CDR3 length: 13 amino acids. The CDR3 DNA follows: TGTGCCATCAGTGAGCTGGCGGGAGATGAGCAGTTCTTC. This codes for CAISELAGDEQFF.

The chain employs TRBV15 and TRBJ1-1; TRBD1 aligns across 8 bases. Trimming at V came to 0 bases and at J to 7 bases, leaving 7 bases not matched to a gene. Germline assignment: CDR1 LNHNV and CDR2 YYDKDF (reference sequence). The CDR3 spans 15 residues. CDR3 bases: TGTGCCACCAGCAGAGAGACTGGGACAGGCCTTGAAGCTTTCTTT. Its protein is CATSRETGTGLEAFF. The entire variable domain, with the rest obtained from reference TRBV15 and TRBJ1-1, is as follows: DAMVIQNPRYQVTQFGKPVTLSCSQTLNHNVMYWYQQKSSQAPKLLFHYYDKDFNNEADTPDNFQSRRPNTSFCFLDIRSPGLGDTAMYLCATSRETGTGLEAFFGQGTRLTVV.

This clone was seen once. V and J are TRBV7-9 and TRBJ2-2, with TRBD2 matching 10 bases. Germline CDR1 and CDR2: SEHNR and FQNEAQ (reference sequence). V dropped 5 bases and J dropped 8; count of bases not matched to a gene: 11. This CDR3 has 16 amino acids. The CDR3 is CASSPRLAGVAGELFF. Written as DNA, the CDR3 is TGTGCCAGCAGCCCGCGGCTAGCGGGAGTAGCGGGGGAGCTGTTTTTT.

The chain has TRBV7-6 and TRBJ2-7; no reliable D call. Between the trimmed V and J ends, which lost 5 bases and 0 bases, there was a span of 8 bases. This CDR3 spans 13 amino acids. Germline V gene data show CDR1 as SGHVS and CDR2 as FNYEAQ. The CDR3 bases are TGTGCCAGCAGCACAGAAATCTCCTACGAGCAGTACTTC. Its protein is CASSTEISYEQYF.

The rearrangement links TRBV27 to TRBJ2-7; D gene uncertain. Trimming cost V 1 base and J 0 bases, with 16 bases left between them. The CDR3 consists of 17 residues. CDR1 is MNHEY and CDR2 is SMNVEV in the germline V gene (reference sequence). CDR3 residues: CASSLLAEAANSYEQYF. CDR3 DNA sequence: TGTGCCAGCAGTTTATTGGCCGAGGCAGCTAACTCCTACGAGCAGTACTTC.

In this sample, this clone turned up once. V and J are TRBV27 and TRBJ2-7; TRBD2 matches at 7 bases. Germline V gene data show CDR1 as MNHEY and CDR2 as SMNVEV (reference sequence). The CDR3 extends over 12 amino acids. V gave up 8 bases and J gave up 6 bases; unmatched junction bases: 7. In DNA, the CDR3 is TGTGCCAGCGTGGGCGGGGGACTCGAGCAGTACTTC. Its translation: CASVGGGLEQYF.

Comment on this clone: The same CDR3 is also encoded by other DNA sequences in this sample. V gene TRBV7-9 combines with J gene TRBJ2-7; no reliable D call. V was clipped by 5 bases and J by 3 bases, with 5 bases between them. Germline-derived CDR1 and CDR2 are SEHNR and FQNEAQ (reference sequence). There are 11 residues in the CDR3. CDR3 residues: CASSPIYEQYF. The CDR3 DNA reads TGTGCCAGCAGCCCTATCTACGAGCAGTACTTC.

A single count supports this clone. This chain links TRBV7-2 with TRBJ2-2, with a tentative D call TRBD2 (7 bases). This CDR3 has 15 amino acids. From germline, CDR1 is SGHTA and CDR2 FQGNSA. Trimming stripped 5 bases from V and 1 base from J, with 11 bases between. For the CDR3, the DNA is TGTGCCAGCAGCCCCGGGGGGCTGAACACCGGGGAGCTGTTTTTT. Protein product: CASSPGGLNTGELFF.

CDR3 protein: CASSYGYYEQYF. The DNA of the CDR3 is TGTGCCAGCAGTTACGGATACTACGAGCAGTACTTC. The rearrangement joins TRBV6-6 to TRBJ2-7; no definite D call. Germline assignment: CDR1 MNHNY and CDR2 SVGAGI (reference sequence). The ends were cut back, 2 bases at V and 3 bases at J, with 5 bases in the middle. CDR3 length: 12 amino acids.

This chain links TRBV5-1 with TRBJ2-6, with D possibly TRBD1 on 5 matching bases. Trimming pared 0 bases from V and 0 bases from J, leaving 13 bases between. From germline, CDR1 is SGHRS and CDR2 YFSETQ. CDR3 length equals 18 residues. The CDR3 nucleotides are TGCGCCAGCAGCTTGGTGCAGGGCCTTAGCTCTGGGGCCAACGTCCTGACTTTC. Translated, it gives CASSLVQGLSSGANVLTF.

The chain uses TRBV7-9 and TRBJ1-2, with TRBD1 as a possible D gene (6 bases). The CDR3 runs to 14 residues. Trimming took 7 bases from V and 1 from J, leaving 13 bases between them. The germline V gene has CDR1 SEHNR and CDR2 FQNEAQ (reference sequence). The CDR3 DNA follows: TGTGCCAGCACCGCGGACAGTTATAACTATGGCTACACCTTC. This sequence encodes CASTADSYNYGYTF.

The chain uses TRBV7-9 and TRBJ1-2, with TRBD1 matching over 11 bases. Trimming took 5 bases from V and 0 from J; bases not matched to a gene: 2. Per germline, CDR1 SEHNR and CDR2 FQNEAQ (reference sequence). CDR3 length: 15 amino acids. CDR3 sequence: CASSGTGGSNYGYTF. In nucleotides, the CDR3 is TGTGCCAGCAGCGGGACAGGGGGTTCTAACTATGGCTACACCTTC.

The chain couples TRBV6-1 to TRBJ2-1; D uncertain. The germline gives CDR1 MNHNS, CDR2 SASEGT. Trimming stripped 3 bases from V and 0 bases from J, with 9 bases between. This CDR3 is built from 15 residues. Here the CDR3 DNA reads TGTGCCAGCAGTGATTCCAGCAGCTCCTACAATGAGCAGTTCTTC. Its protein product is CASSDSSSSYNEQFF.

This chain links TRBV11-2 with TRBJ2-1; D perhaps matches TRBD2 (6 bases). Germline V gene lookup returns CDR1 SGHAT and CDR2 FQNNGV. Trimming removed 1 base from V and 6 bases from J, with 7 bases in between. The CDR3 totals 13 residues. The CDR3 DNA is TGTGCCAGCAGCTTAGTCGGGAGCAATGAGCAGTTCTTC. Its protein product is CASSLVGSNEQFF.

The V gene is TRBV10-2, the J gene TRBJ2-7, with TRBD2 matching 7 bases. The CDR3 covers 14 residues. In germline, CDR1 is WSHSY, CDR2 SAAADI. The trim removed 11 bases at V and 3 bases at J, leaving 13 bases unmatched. This chain's CDR3 is CAGSQLASLYEQYF. DNA for the CDR3: TGCGCCGGTAGCCAACTAGCGTCTCTCTACGAGCAGTACTTC.

This clone was seen just once. The chain uses TRBV14 and TRBJ2-5, with D perhaps being TRBD1 or TRBD2 (5 bases each). Trimming cost V 1 base and J 4 bases, with 13 bases left between them. Germline V CDR1 and CDR2: SGHDN, FVKESK. The CDR3 is made up of 15 amino acids. The CDR3 is CASSQGLAGGETQYF. The CDR3 nucleotides are TGTGCCAGCAGCCAAGGTCTAGCTGGGGGAGAGACCCAGTACTTC.

In nucleotides, the CDR3 is TGTGCCAGCAGGGGGATGGCCACCTACGAGCAGTACTTC. This sequence encodes CASRGMATYEQYF. This chain uses TRBV7-2 with TRBJ2-7, with D uncertain. Per germline, CDR1 SGHTA and CDR2 FQGNSA. V lost 6 bases and J 2 bases, leaving 11 bases between the germline ends. The CDR3 covers 13 residues.

The J gene is TRBJ2-5, the V gene TRBV7-6; D remains unclear. CDR3 length: 14 amino acids. CDR1 SGHVS and CDR2 FNYEAQ come from the germline V gene. The V end lost 1 base, the J end lost 7 bases, and 13 bases lay between the germline ends. Written as DNA, the CDR3 is TGTGCCAGCAGCTTAGTTGGAGCGACGCGGACCCAGTACTTC. Protein product: CASSLVGATRTQYF.

The chain uses TRBV11-2 and TRBJ2-7; TRBD2 might be the D (5 bases). Germline-derived CDR1 and CDR2 are SGHAT and FQNNGV. The CDR3 extends over 14 amino acids. Trimming took off 1 base at V and 3 bases at J, with 10 bases between the two ends. The DNA for the CDR3 is TGTGCCAGCAGCTTAGGGGGAGTAGGCTACGAGCAGTACTTC. As protein: CASSLGGVGYEQYF.

This chain uses TRBV5-1 with TRBJ2-1; TRBD2 matches at 10 bases. The length of the CDR3 is 16 residues. V shed 3 bases, J shed 8 bases, and the junction held 11 bases outside the gene matches. Germline CDR1 is SGHRS and CDR2 is YFSETQ. The CDR3, as DNA: TGCGCCAGCAGCTCCCGGACTAGCGGACTCTTGGATGAGCAGTTCTTC. Translated: CASSSRTSGLLDEQFF.

The chain's CDR3 is CASSQGTGLDTQYF. The CDR3 bases are TGCGCCAGCAGCCAAGGGACAGGACTAGATACGCAGTATTTT. This chain joins TRBV4-3 and TRBJ2-3, with 7 positions matching TRBD1. This CDR3 has 14 residues. Germline assignment: CDR1 LGHNA and CDR2 YSLEER. The V and J ends lost 1 base and 5 bases, in that order; junction bases with no gene match: 3.

The V call is TRBV30, the J call TRBJ2-7, with 13 nucleotides matching TRBD2. Unmatched junction bases numbered 6, after V lost 4 bases and J lost 6 bases. Germline loops: CDR1 GTSNPN, CDR2 SVGIG (reference sequence). The CDR3 contains 14 residues. Here the CDR3 reads CAWISGLAGSEQYF. In DNA, the CDR3 is TGTGCCTGGATTTCGGGACTAGCGGGGTCCGAGCAGTACTTC.

V gene TRBV7-9 combines with J gene TRBJ2-3, with D perhaps TRBD2 (5 bases). Per germline, CDR1 SEHNR and CDR2 FQNEAQ (reference sequence). Trimming took 1 base from V and 1 from J, leaving 9 bases between them. This CDR3 has 15 amino acids. The CDR3 reads CASSLVVGGTDTQYF. The CDR3 nucleotides are TGTGCCAGCAGCTTAGTGGTGGGAGGCACAGATACGCAGTATTTT.

J is TRBJ2-1 and V is TRBV7-9; 7 positions agree with TRBD1. This CDR3 contains 15 residues. Germline V gives CDR1 SEHNR, CDR2 FQNEAQ (reference sequence). Unmatched junction bases numbered 4, after V lost 0 bases and J lost 5 bases. CDR3 in amino acids: CASSLATGLNNEQFF. The CDR3 region has the DNA TGTGCCAGCAGCTTAGCGACAGGGCTCAACAATGAGCAGTTCTTC.